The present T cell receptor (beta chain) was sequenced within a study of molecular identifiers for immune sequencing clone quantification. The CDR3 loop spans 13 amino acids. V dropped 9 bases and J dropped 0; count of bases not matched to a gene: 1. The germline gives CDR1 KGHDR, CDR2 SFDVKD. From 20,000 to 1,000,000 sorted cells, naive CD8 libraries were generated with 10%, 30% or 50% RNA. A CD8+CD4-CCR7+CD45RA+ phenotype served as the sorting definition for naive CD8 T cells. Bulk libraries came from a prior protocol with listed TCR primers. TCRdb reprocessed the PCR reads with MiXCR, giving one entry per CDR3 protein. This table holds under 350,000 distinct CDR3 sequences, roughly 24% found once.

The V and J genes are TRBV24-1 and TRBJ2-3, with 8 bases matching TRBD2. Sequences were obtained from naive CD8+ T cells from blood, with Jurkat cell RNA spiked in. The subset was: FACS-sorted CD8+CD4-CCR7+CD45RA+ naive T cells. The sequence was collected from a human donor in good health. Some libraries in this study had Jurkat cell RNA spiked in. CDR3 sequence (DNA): TGTGCCACCTTAGCGGGAAGCACAGATACGCAGTATTTT. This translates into CATLAGSTDTQYF.